Listed here are 30 T cell receptor beta chains from one sample, sequenced in a study of shared clonotypes between healthy human individuals. Profiling relied on immunoSEQ multiplex PCR, and the TCRdb table lists in-frame clones only, not all of them. The sample consists of 2 million to 2.5 million clones, nearly 97% of them appearing once. The sample comprised naive CD4+ T cells sorted from blood. Subset described: CD45RA+ positively selected. These receptors were taken from a man aged 18-30 years in good health.

The rearrangement joins TRBV10-3 to TRBJ1-5; D not resolved. Trimming left V 0 bases short and J 6 bases short, with 9 bases between. CDR1 and CDR2 (germline): ENHRY, SYGVKD. This CDR3 region has 14 residues. The CDR3 DNA is TGTGCCATCAGTGAGTCTGGGTGGGTTCAGCCCCAGCATTTT. Its protein product is CAISESGWVQPQHF.

The rearrangement joins TRBV2 to TRBJ1-2, with TRBD1 matching over 7 bases. V lost 0 bases and J lost 2; bases outside the gene matches: 3. Germline CDR1 and CDR2: SNHLY and FYNNEI. The CDR3 runs to 15 residues. Here the CDR3 reads CASSEASRGNYGYTF. The CDR3 DNA sequence: TGTGCCAGCAGTGAAGCATCCAGGGGGAACTATGGCTACACCTTC.

This chain uses TRBV5-8 with TRBJ2-5; no reliable D call. This CDR3 has 11 residues. From germline, CDR1 is SGHTS and CDR2 YDEGEE. V dropped 5 bases and J dropped 5 bases, with 7 bases sitting between them. The CDR3 DNA sequence: TGTGCCAGCAGGGTAAGGGAGACCCAGTACTTC. Protein: CASRVRETQYF.

The chain links TRBV27 to TRBJ2-7, with a weak D call TRBD1 (6 bases). Trimming shortened V by 8 bases and J by 1 base, and 21 bases separated the two germline ends. This CDR3 contains 16 residues. Germline values: CDR1 MNHEY, CDR2 SMNVEV (reference sequence). In DNA form, the CDR3 reads TGTGCCAGCTCTCCCGGGACACCTGACTTGTCCTACGAGCAGTACTTC. It encodes CASSPGTPDLSYEQYF.

The CDR3 reads CASNGDRSNQPQHF. The CDR3 nucleotides read TGTGCCAGCAACGGGGACAGAAGCAATCAGCCCCAGCATTTT. The chain joins TRBV2 to TRBJ1-5; TRBD1 matches 7 bases. This CDR3 comprises 14 residues. CDR1 is SNHLY, CDR2 FYNNEI, per germline. V dropped 7 bases and J dropped 1; count of bases not matched to a gene: 4. The full variable domain, with the rest looked up from reference TRBV2 and TRBJ1-5, is EPEVTQTPSHQVTQMGQEVILRCVPISNHLYFYWYRQILGQKVEFLVSFYNNEISEKSEIFDDQFSVERPDGSNFTLKIRSTKLEDSAMYFCASNGDRSNQPQHFGDGTRLSIL.

This clone was seen a single time. The rearrangement uses TRBV6-5 and TRBJ2-5, with D perhaps TRBD1 or TRBD2 (6 bases each). V shed 8 bases and J shed 5 bases, with 18 bases lying between them. Looked up from germline, CDR1 is MNHEY and CDR2 is SVGAGI. This CDR3 has 14 residues. The CDR3 region is CASQWGAGKETQYF. CDR3 DNA: TGTGCCAGCCAGTGGGGGGCAGGGAAGGAGACCCAGTACTTC.

The V and J genes are TRBV7-6 and TRBJ2-3; weak D call: TRBD1 (5 bases). The V gene lost 6 bases and the J gene lost 1 base, with 14 bases spanning the gap. This CDR3 is built from 15 residues. The germline V gene encodes CDR1 SGHVS and CDR2 FNYEAQ. This chain's CDR3 is CASSYARQRTDTQYF. The CDR3, as DNA: TGTGCCAGCAGTTACGCCCGACAGCGCACAGATACGCAGTATTTT.

V and J are TRBV11-3 and TRBJ2-7; D unresolved. Germline V CDR1 and CDR2: SGHNT, YENEEA. Trimming took 5 bases from V and 3 from J, leaving 5 bases between them. The CDR3 is 11 amino acids. Here the CDR3 DNA reads TGTGCCAGCAGCAACGACTACGAGCAGTACTTC. The encoded protein is CASSNDYEQYF.

The gene calls are TRBV6-6 and TRBJ2-2; 14 bases map to TRBD2. The germline V gene encodes CDR1 MNHNY and CDR2 SVGAGI (reference sequence). The CDR3 covers 16 residues. The J segment lost 5 bases and the V segment lost 6 bases, leaving 5 bases of the junction unmatched. CDR3 nucleotide sequence: TGTGCCAGCAGGACCAGACTAGCGGGAGGGACCGGGGAGCTGTTTTTT. Translated, it gives CASRTRLAGGTGELFF.

This rearrangement joins TRBV27 to TRBJ2-7; tentative D call: TRBD1 (6 bases). The CDR3 extends over 13 amino acids. Germline-derived CDR1 and CDR2 are MNHEY and SMNVEV (reference sequence). V lost 6 bases, J lost 0 bases, and 9 bases lay in between. The CDR3 DNA reads as TGTGCCAGCAGGTTAGGGGGCTCCTACGAGCAGTACTTC. Translated: CASRLGGSYEQYF.

The chain recombines TRBV7-9 with TRBJ2-4; 13 nucleotides align to TRBD2. After removal of 4 bases from V and 8 bases from J, the junction contained 8 bases not matched to a gene. In germline, CDR1 is SEHNR, CDR2 FQNEAQ (reference sequence). This CDR3 contains 16 residues. In DNA form, the CDR3 reads TGTGCCAGCAGCTACCGGACTAGCGGGGGCCAGGACATTCAGTACTTC. Translating gives CASSYRTSGGQDIQYF.

This chain uses TRBV6-1 with TRBJ1-6; D gene uncertain. Germline loops: CDR1 MNHNS, CDR2 SASEGT. V dropped 4 bases and J dropped 5 bases, with 12 bases sitting between them. The CDR3 spans 15 residues. The CDR3 reads CASSAGHIDNSPLHF. The CDR3 DNA sequence: TGTGCCAGCAGTGCTGGCCACATCGATAATTCACCCCTCCACTTT.

This clone came up once. The chain combines TRBV7-3 with TRBJ1-1; a weak D match, TRBD1 (6 bases). This CDR3 is built from 14 residues. CDR1 is SGHTA and CDR2 is FQGTGA in the germline V gene. V was cut by 0 bases and J by 7 bases, with 12 bases left in between. CDR3: CASSLTGTHIEAFF. The DNA of the CDR3 is TGTGCCAGCAGCTTAACCGGGACACATATTGAAGCTTTCTTT. Looking up the rest from reference TRBV7-3 and TRBJ1-1 gives the full variable domain: GAGVSQTPSNKVTEKGKYVELRCDPISGHTALYWYRQSLGQGPEFLIYFQGTGAADDSGLPNDRFFAVRPEGSVSTLKIQRTERGDSAVYLCASSLTGTHIEAFFGQGTRLTVV.

The V gene is TRBV4-1, the J gene TRBJ2-3; TRBD1 is a possible D gene (5 bases). The V and J ends lost 6 bases and 0 bases respectively, with 16 bases between them. CDR3 length equals 16 residues. Germline V CDR1 and CDR2: MGHRA, YSYEKL. The CDR3 region has the DNA TGCGCCAGCAGAGACAGACAGTTTTCTAGCACAGATACGCAGTATTTT. Translated: CASRDRQFSSTDTQYF.

The genes are TRBV10-3 and TRBJ2-5, with D possibly TRBD1 on 6 matching bases. This CDR3 spans 13 amino acids. Trimming shortened V by 7 bases and J by 3 bases, and 12 bases separated the two germline ends. The germline gives CDR1 ENHRY, CDR2 SYGVKD. The CDR3 sequence: CAINQGREETQYF. CDR3 sequence (DNA): TGTGCCATCAACCAGGGGCGGGAAGAGACCCAGTACTTC.

This clone was found once. V gene TRBV5-4 combines with J gene TRBJ2-5, with TRBD2 identical over 13 bases. Looked up from germline, CDR1 is SGHNT and CDR2 is YYREEE (reference sequence). This CDR3 comprises 16 residues. J lost 1 base, V lost 4 bases, and 4 bases had no gene match. DNA of the CDR3: TGTGCCAGCAGCCTCAGGACTAGCGGGAGCCAAGAGACCCAGTACTTC. Protein product: CASSLRTSGSQETQYF.

Notes on this clone: Other DNA variants within this sample encode the same CDR3. The chain uses TRBV7-2 and TRBJ1-2; no definite D call. The germline V gene has CDR1 SGHTA and CDR2 FQGNSA. The CDR3 loop spans 13 amino acids. V was clipped by 1 base and J by 4 bases, with 7 bases between them. The CDR3 here is CASSLEAVYGYTF. The CDR3 bases are TGTGCCAGCAGCTTAGAGGCAGTCTATGGCTACACCTTC. The full variable domain, with the rest looked up from reference TRBV7-2 and TRBJ1-2, is GAGVSQSPSNKVTEKGKDVELRCDPISGHTALYWYRQSLGQGLEFLIYFQGNSAPDKSGLPSDRFSAERTGGSVSTLTIQRTQQEDSAVYLCASSLEAVYGYTFGSGTRLTVV.

The V gene is TRBV7-3, the J gene TRBJ2-1, with 9 bases identical to TRBD2. CDR1 SGHTA and CDR2 FQGTGA come from the germline V gene. CDR3 length: 16 amino acids. After removal of 4 bases from V and 1 base from J, the junction contained 5 bases not matched to a gene. DNA of the CDR3: TGTGCCAGCAGCTCCGCGGGGGGGAAGTCCTACAATGAGCAGTTCTTC. Translation: CASSSAGGKSYNEQFF.

This sequence joins TRBV29-1 and TRBJ1-2; D is uncertain. Trimming pared 4 bases from V and 3 bases from J, leaving 12 bases between. The CDR3 spans 13 residues. CDR1 and CDR2 (germline): SQVTM, ANQGSEA. CDR3 sequence reads: CSVAGEMHYGYTF. The CDR3 region has the DNA TGCAGCGTTGCGGGCGAAATGCACTATGGCTACACCTTC.

The chain employs TRBV11-2 and TRBJ2-1, with D uncertain. This CDR3 has 11 amino acids. The V end was cut by 2 bases, the J end by 16 bases, with 12 bases between. Germline lookup yields CDR1 SGHAT and CDR2 FQNNGV. The CDR3 is CASSLKVVEFF. The CDR3 region has the DNA TGTGCCAGCAGCTTAAAAGTCGTCGAATTCTTC.

V and J are TRBV10-3 and TRBJ2-7, with TRBD1 matching 8 bases. Germline-derived CDR1 and CDR2 are ENHRY and SYGVKD. The CDR3 consists of 19 residues. V trimming: 3 bases; J trimming: 0 bases; junction bases outside the gene matches: 16. CDR3 DNA: TGTGCCATCAGTGACGATGACAGGGGCCTACGACCCAGCTCCTACGAGCAGTACTTC. Amino acid sequence: CAISDDDRGLRPSSYEQYF.

V gene TRBV7-3 combines with J gene TRBJ1-1, with D unresolved. The CDR3 is 13 amino acids. V shed 4 bases and J shed 1 base, with 7 bases lying between them. Germline V gives CDR1 SGHTA, CDR2 FQGTGA. CDR3 sequence reads: CASSWRWNTEAFF. The CDR3 DNA follows: TGTGCCAGCAGCTGGAGGTGGAACACTGAAGCTTTCTTT.

V is TRBV7-3 and J is TRBJ2-1, with D unresolved. The CDR3 totals 15 residues. CDR1 and CDR2 from the germline V gene are SGHTA and FQGTGA. Trimming shortened V by 5 bases and J by 5 bases, and 16 bases separated the two germline ends. The CDR3, as DNA: TGTGCCAGCAGCCCTCAGGTCCTGGTGGACAATGAGCAGTTCTTC. This sequence encodes CASSPQVLVDNEQFF.

The chain combines TRBV7-2 with TRBJ1-1; 8 nucleotides align to TRBD1. This CDR3 has 15 amino acids. Germline assignment: CDR1 SGHTA and CDR2 FQGNSA. The trim removed 5 bases at V and 5 bases at J, leaving 10 bases unmatched. The CDR3 nucleotides are TGTGCCAGCAGCCAAACTACAGGGGGTCGAACTGAAGCTTTCTTT. Translated, it gives CASSQTTGGRTEAFF.

The rearrangement uses TRBV5-4 and TRBJ2-7; perhaps TRBD2 as D (6 bases). CDR1 is SGHNT, CDR2 YYREEE, per germline (reference sequence). With 4 bases removed from V and 3 bases from J, the gap between germline ends came to 11 bases. The CDR3 is 13 residues long. The CDR3 loop is CASSLPGVYEQYF. The DNA of the CDR3 is TGTGCCAGCAGCCTTCCGGGGGTCTACGAGCAGTACTTC.

With regard to this clone: Mismatch with germline at one junction end may stem from a read error. The CDR3 reads CASSYQQGADF. Here the CDR3 DNA reads TGTGCCAGCAGCTACCAACAGGGGGCAGACTTC. This chain connects TRBV5-6 to TRBJ2-7; 9 bases line up with TRBD1. This CDR3 has 11 amino acids. From germline, CDR1 is SGHDT and CDR2 YYEEEE.

This rearrangement joins TRBV2 to TRBJ2-1, with 8 nucleotides matching TRBD2. Germline CDR1 and CDR2: SNHLY and FYNNEI. V was clipped by 7 bases and J by 1 base; unmatched bases: 18. CDR3 length: 19 amino acids. The chain's CDR3 is CASISTLLASGLSYNEQFF. The DNA for the CDR3 is TGTGCCAGCATCTCCACCCTCCTGGCTAGCGGGCTGTCCTACAATGAGCAGTTCTTC.

The rearrangement joins TRBV10-1 to TRBJ2-1, with 8 bases lining up with TRBD2. CDR1 is WNHNN and CDR2 is SYGVQD in the germline V gene (reference sequence). The CDR3 spans 16 residues. Losses at the gene ends were 0 bases for V and 2 bases for J; bases not matched to a gene: 3. DNA for the CDR3: TGCGCCAGCAGTGAGTCGTCAGCGGGAGCCTACAATGAGCAGTTCTTC. Translated, it gives CASSESSAGAYNEQFF.

The chain joins TRBV7-2 to TRBJ2-5, with D possibly being TRBD1 (6 bases). Between the trimmed V and J ends, which lost 3 bases and 5 bases, there was a span of 10 bases. The CDR3 is 13 amino acids. CDR1 is SGHTA, CDR2 FQGNSA, per germline. CDR3 nucleotide sequence: TGTGCCAGCAGCTTTACTCAGGGGGAGACCCAGTACTTC. As protein: CASSFTQGETQYF. Using reference TRBV7-2 and TRBJ2-5 for the parts outside the CDR3, the full variable domain is GAGVSQSPSNKVTEKGKDVELRCDPISGHTALYWYRQSLGQGLEFLIYFQGNSAPDKSGLPSDRFSAERTGGSVSTLTIQRTQQEDSAVYLCASSFTQGETQYFGPGTRLLVL.

The chain combines TRBV9 with TRBJ1-6; D not certain. The CDR3 covers 15 residues. The V end was cut by 2 bases, the J end by 1 base, with 7 bases between. Germline V gene sequence: CDR1 SGDLS, CDR2 YYNGEE. In nucleotides, the CDR3 is TGTGCCAGCAGCGTGGCTGGGTCCTATAATTCACCCCTCCACTTT. Translation gives CASSVAGSYNSPLHF.